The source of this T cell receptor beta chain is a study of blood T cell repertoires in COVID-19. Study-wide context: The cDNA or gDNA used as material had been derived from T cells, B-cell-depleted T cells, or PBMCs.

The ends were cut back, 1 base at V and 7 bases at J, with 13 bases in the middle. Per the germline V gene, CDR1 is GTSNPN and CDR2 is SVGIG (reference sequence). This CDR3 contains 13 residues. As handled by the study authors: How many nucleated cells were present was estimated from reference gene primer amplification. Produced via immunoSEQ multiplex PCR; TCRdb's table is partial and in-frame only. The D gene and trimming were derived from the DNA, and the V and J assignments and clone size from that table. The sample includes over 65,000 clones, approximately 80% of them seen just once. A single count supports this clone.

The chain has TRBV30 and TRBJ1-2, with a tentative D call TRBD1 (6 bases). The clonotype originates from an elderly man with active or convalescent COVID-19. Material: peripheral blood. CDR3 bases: TGTGCCTGGAGTGGAACAGGGTTGAGTGGCTACACCTTC. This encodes CAWSGTGLSGYTF. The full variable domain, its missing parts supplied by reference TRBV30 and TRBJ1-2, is SQTIHQWPATLVQPVGSPLSLECTVEGTSNPNLYWYRQAAGRGLQLLFYSVGIGQISSEVPQNLSASRPQDRQFILSSKKLLLSDSGFYLCAWSGTGLSGYTFGSGTRLTVV.